These 3 T cell receptor beta chains originate from one sample sequenced in a study of CXCR3-negative and CXCR3-positive naive CD8 T cells. The libraries of TRB cDNA were constructed through 5' RACE using UMI labels. TCRdb re-called the 5' RACE reads and gives one entry per CDR3 protein, without DNA. The sample spans under 30,000 distinct CDR3 sequences; the ten largest clones claim around 9.6%. The sample consisted of memory CD8+ T cells from blood. These receptors were obtained from a human donor in good health. Some clones in this sample may be carry-over from other donors' samples.

J is TRBJ1-4 and V is TRBV6-5; TCRdb designates TRBD1, a call that cannot be tested without DNA. The CDR3 runs 16 residues. CDR1 MNHEY and CDR2 SVGAGI come from the germline V gene. The CDR3 sequence: CASRAAGPGSNEKLFF.

The gene calls are TRBV29-1 and TRBJ2-7; the D gene TCRdb calls, TRBD1, cannot be checked with no DNA. The length of the CDR3 is 14 residues. Germline V gene sequence: CDR1 SQVTM, CDR2 ANQGSEA. The CDR3 reads CSVGTGTGNYEQYF.

The chain carries TRBV4-3 and TRBJ2-1; absent DNA, TCRdb's TRBD2 call cannot be checked. Germline CDR1 LGHNA, CDR2 YSLEER. This CDR3 is 22 amino acids long. The CDR3 loop is CASSPNEAGGQSGHGSYNEQFF.